This entry lists 5 T cell receptor beta chains sequenced from one sample in a study of technical replicates of blood from several donors. Clones were sequenced by immunoSEQ multiplex PCR, and TCRdb holds only the in-frame ones, with some missing. The repertoire has about 70,000 clones, around 97% of them found once; the top ten carry approximately 0.2%. The sample consisted of T cells isolated from PBMCs. Every receptor here comes from a human donor in good health.

J is TRBJ2-7 and V is TRBV5-4, with D possibly being TRBD1 (6 bases). Per the germline V gene, CDR1 is SGHNT and CDR2 is YYREEE (reference sequence). Trimming removed 4 bases from V and 3 bases from J, with 11 bases in between. The CDR3 is 13 residues long. Here the CDR3 reads CASSRRDNYEQYF. DNA of the CDR3: TGTGCCAGCAGCCGCCGGGACAACTACGAGCAGTACTTC.

The chain uses TRBV4-1 and TRBJ2-2; 7 bases map to TRBD1. The germline V gene encodes CDR1 MGHRA and CDR2 YSYEKL. V dropped 4 bases and J dropped 3; count of bases not matched to a gene: 8. There are 16 residues in the CDR3. The CDR3 here is CASSRLTGTDTGELFF. In nucleotides, the CDR3 is TGCGCCAGCAGCCGCCTGACAGGGACGGACACCGGGGAGCTGTTTTTT.

This clone was seen just once. This chain uses TRBV4-2 with TRBJ2-5, with 8 bases matching TRBD1. CDR3 length equals 18 residues. From germline, CDR1 is LGHNA and CDR2 YNFKEQ. J gave up 2 bases and V 1 base, and 12 bases lay outside the gene matches. DNA for the CDR3: TGTGCCAGCAGCCAAGTAAAGGTAACAGGGGGTGATCAAGAGACCCAGTACTTC. It yields the protein CASSQVKVTGGDQETQYF.

The chain uses TRBV29-1 and TRBJ1-1; D possibly corresponds to TRBD1 (6 bases). Germline CDR1 and CDR2: SQVTM and ANQGSEA. The CDR3 covers 14 residues. V was pared by 3 bases and J by 6 bases, with 17 bases between. The CDR3 bases are TGCAGCGTTGACCTACAGGGACGCTACGCTGAAGCTTTCTTT. Translating it yields CSVDLQGRYAEAFF.

The J gene is TRBJ2-7, the V gene TRBV9; 7 bases are shared with TRBD2. Germline values: CDR1 SGDLS, CDR2 YYNGEE. The CDR3 runs to 15 residues. V trimming: 2 bases; J trimming: 2 bases; junction bases outside the gene matches: 7. The CDR3 nucleotides read TGTGCCAGCAGCGTTTTTGCGGGAGATACCTACGAGCAGTACTTC. The encoded protein is CASSVFAGDTYEQYF.